The rows below give T cell receptor beta chains drawn from one sample of a study of OX40 agonist ivuxolimab in advanced cancers. Clones were read by immunoSEQ multiplex PCR, and TCRdb kept only the in-frame ones, dropping some. In the table there are 90,000 to 150,000 clones, 80% to 90% of which are singletons. The sequencing used CD4+ or CD8+ T cells sorted from blood, collected in a trial of the OX40 agonist ivuxolimab. The source is an adult with an advanced solid tumor such as melanoma, head and neck, liver or kidney cancer. Both conserved end residues are part of each CDR3. A D gene is named only where the DNA matches it firmly. Rows give clone size only sometimes, using once, few, many, or a class for an expanded clone.

j_call clone_size v_call cdr3_length d_call cdr3_aa cdr3_nt
TRBJ1-2 - TRBV11-2 13 - CASSLVLGNGYTF TGTGCCAGCAGCTTAGTGCTAGGGAATGGCTACACCTTC
TRBJ1-2 - TRBV30 13 - CAWSVLRGQGYTF TGTGCCTGGAGTGTACTCCGGGGGCAAGGCTACACCTTC
TRBJ1-6 - TRBV28 16 TRBD1 CASRTGGRNGNSPLHF TGTGCCAGCAGGACAGGGGGCCGAAACGGAAATTCACCCCTCCACTTT
TRBJ1-2 - TRBV28 14 - CASSFGTETYGYTF TGTGCCAGCAGTTTTGGGACGGAGACTTATGGCTACACCTTC
TRBJ1-2 once TRBV19 16 TRBD1 CASIAGGIENNYGYTF TGTGCCAGTATCGCAGGGGGGATAGAGAATAACTATGGCTACACCTTC
TRBJ2-2 - TRBV2 14 - CASRWGQNTGELFF TGTGCCAGCAGGTGGGGACAGAACACCGGGGAGCTGTTTTTT
TRBJ1-1 - TRBV10-2 12 TRBD1 CASRDSGQNAFF TGCGCCAGCAGGGATTCGGGACAGAACGCTTTCTTT
TRBJ2-7 - TRBV19 17 TRBD2 CASSRASGAQPRSEQYF TGTGCCAGTAGTAGAGCTAGCGGGGCCCAGCCCAGGTCCGAGCAGTACTTC
TRBJ2-7 - TRBV7-7 13 - CASSLATDYEQCF TGTGCTAGCAGCTTAGCGACAGACTACGAGCAGTGCTTC
TRBJ2-1 - TRBV9 16 TRBD1 CASSERGQGLYNEQFF TGTGCCAGCAGCGAGAGGGGACAGGGGCTCTACAATGAGCAGTTCTTC
TRBJ2-2 - TRBV9 12 - CASSVYIGELFF TGTGCCAGCAGCGTATATATCGGGGAGCTGTTTTTT
TRBJ2-7 - TRBV6-5 13 TRBD1 CASYGTETYEQYF TGTGCCAGCTACGGGACAGAAACCTACGAGCAGTACTTC
TRBJ1-3 - TRBV18 16 - CASSPRGTGSGNTIYF TGTGCCAGCTCACCAAGGGGGACGGGATCTGGAAACACCATATATTTT
TRBJ2-1 - TRBV18 14 - CATVRQAGDNEQFF TGTGCCACCGTTAGACAGGCGGGTGACAATGAGCAGTTCTTC
TRBJ2-3 - TRBV2 15 TRBD1 CASRAGTGVPDTQYF TGTGCCAGCAGGGCCGGGACAGGGGTCCCAGATACGCAGTATTTT
TRBJ2-5 - TRBV19 16 TRBD2 CASSSNPWGGWKTQYF TGTGCCAGTAGTTCTAACCCTTGGGGGGGATGGAAGACCCAGTACTTC
TRBJ2-1 - TRBV10-1 14 TRBD1 CASSTGTETNEQFF TGCGCCAGCAGCACCGGGACAGAAACCAATGAGCAGTTCTTC
TRBJ1-5 - TRBV28 15 - CASDTGPSGNQPQHF TGTGCCAGCGATACGGGACCCTCAGGCAATCAGCCCCAGCATTTT
TRBJ2-3 - TRBV28 15 TRBD1 CASRTSGTGPDTQYF TGTGCCAGCAGGACATCCGGGACAGGGCCAGATACGCAGTATTTT
TRBJ1-5 - TRBV28 17 - CASSRVGLIRLNQPQHF TGTGCCAGCAGTAGGGTCGGATTAATACGCCTAAATCAGCCCCAGCATTTT
TRBJ2-3 - TRBV7-2 17 TRBD2 CASSFSGGAGGTDTQYF TGTGCCAGCAGCTTTAGCGGGGGGGCCGGGGGCACAGATACGCAGTATTTT
TRBJ1-1 - TRBV5-4 13 - CASKREMNTEAFF TGTGCCAGCAAAAGGGAAATGAACACTGAAGCTTTCTTT
TRBJ2-3 - TRBV14 12 - CASSQDSIGQYF TGTGCCAGCAGCCAAGACTCGATCGGTCAGTATTTT
TRBJ2-6 - TRBV7-3 16 - CASSLSGDPGANVLTF TGTGCCAGCAGCTTATCAGGGGATCCTGGGGCCAACGTCCTGACTTTC
TRBJ1-6 - TRBV2 15 TRBD1 CASSPPGQGNSPLHF TGTGCCAGCAGCCCCCCAGGACAGGGTAATTCACCCCTCCACTTT
TRBJ1-6 few TRBV10-3 15 - CAISENDSSNSPLHF TGTGCCATCAGTGAGAACGATAGCTCCAATTCACCCCTCCACTTT
TRBJ2-3 - TRBV5-1 11 - CASSSTDTQYF TGCGCCAGCAGCAGCACAGATACGCAGTATTTT